Shown below are 26 T cell receptor beta chains from a single sample sequenced in a study of cytomegalovirus exposure and HLA in healthy donors. It was with 60 Vbeta and 13 Jbeta primers that the PCR ran. Measured with immunoSEQ multiplex PCR; TCRdb has only the in-frame clones, and not every one. The sample comprises roughly 120,000 clones, 75% to 85% of which are singletons, and around 9.5% rests with the top ten. The sequenced sample consisted of PBMCs. The receptor source for this set is a female donor in good health and CMV-seropositive.

This rearrangement joins TRBV4-1 to TRBJ1-2, with D perhaps TRBD1 (6 bases). Germline V gene lookup returns CDR1 MGHRA and CDR2 YSYEKL. Trimming left V 3 bases short and J 6 bases short, with 11 bases between. The length of the CDR3 is 13 residues. CDR3 protein: CASSHGTLNGYTF. The CDR3 DNA reads as TGCGCCAGCAGCCACGGGACACTGAATGGCTACACCTTC.

The CDR3 spells CAWGGGDEQFF. The CDR3 nucleotides are TGTGCCTGGGGGGGCGGCGATGAGCAGTTCTTC. V and J are TRBV30 and TRBJ2-1; D might be TRBD1 (6 bases). The germline CDR1 and CDR2 sequences are GTSNPN and SVGIG (reference sequence). The CDR3 runs 11 residues. Trimming removed 5 bases at V and 8 bases at J, with 10 bases between.

The genes are TRBV5-1 and TRBJ2-1, with TRBD2 matching over 12 bases. Germline loops: CDR1 SGHRS, CDR2 YFSETQ. The CDR3 is 15 residues long. The ends lost 1 base at V and 9 bases at J; junction bases unmatched: 5. CDR3 sequence: CASSLLAGGRGEQFF. The CDR3 nucleotides are TGCGCCAGCAGCTTGCTAGCGGGGGGGCGGGGTGAGCAGTTCTTC.

DNA for the CDR3: TGTGCCAGCAGACCGTGGGACAGGGGAACATATGGCTACACCTTC. Translating gives CASRPWDRGTYGYTF. The chain links TRBV5-6 to TRBJ1-2; 10 nucleotides line up with TRBD1. Germline loops: CDR1 SGHDT, CDR2 YYEEEE. J gave up 5 bases and V 5 bases, and 9 bases lay outside the gene matches. There are 15 residues in the CDR3.

This sequence joins TRBV7-2 and TRBJ1-2; D remains ambiguous. The germline V and J ends were trimmed by 0 bases and 4 bases, with 9 bases remaining between them. CDR1 is SGHTA and CDR2 is FQGNSA in the germline V gene. The CDR3 runs 14 residues. In DNA form, the CDR3 reads TGTGCCAGCAGCTTAGCGGCGGGAGCCTATGGCTACACCTTC. This gives the protein CASSLAAGAYGYTF.

A few counts support this clone. The CDR3 DNA sequence: TGTGCCAGCAGCCGCACCAGACAGGGCGGCTCCTACAATGAGCAGTTCTTC. Translated, it gives CASSRTRQGGSYNEQFF. V and J are TRBV4-2 and TRBJ2-1, with TRBD1 matching 7 bases. The CDR3 is 17 residues long. Per germline, CDR1 LGHNA and CDR2 YNFKEQ. V gave up 4 bases and J gave up 0 bases; unmatched junction bases: 9.

In nucleotides, the CDR3 is TGTGCCAGCAGCTTAGAAGGGGGCCCCTACGAGCAGTACTTC. It encodes CASSLEGGPYEQYF. The V call is TRBV7-9, the J call TRBJ2-7; 7 bases are shared with TRBD1. The CDR3 has 14 residues. V lost 1 base and J lost 2; bases outside the gene matches: 2. Germline assignment: CDR1 SEHNR and CDR2 FQNEAQ (reference sequence).

V usage is TRBV11-2 and J usage is TRBJ2-3, with TRBD2 identical over 8 bases. With V trimmed by 1 base and J by 6 bases, 3 bases remained unmatched. The germline gives CDR1 SGHAT, CDR2 FQNNGV. CDR3 size: 14 residues. CDR3 loop: CASSLVTSGDTQYF. The DNA of the CDR3 is TGTGCCAGCAGCTTAGTCACTAGCGGTGATACGCAGTATTTT.

The sample holds one count of this clone. The V and J genes are TRBV9 and TRBJ2-2, with TRBD2 as a possible D gene (6 bases). The CDR3 consists of 14 residues. From germline, CDR1 is SGDLS and CDR2 YYNGEE. Trimming stripped 4 bases from V and 3 bases from J, with 10 bases between. CDR3: CASSTEGYTGELFF. In DNA form, the CDR3 reads TGTGCCAGCAGCACGGAGGGATACACCGGGGAGCTGTTTTTT.

The V gene is TRBV7-2, the J gene TRBJ2-5, with D possibly being TRBD2 (5 bases). Per germline, CDR1 SGHTA and CDR2 FQGNSA. Between the trimmed V and J ends, which lost 5 bases and 7 bases, there was a span of 8 bases. This CDR3 contains 11 residues. CDR3 amino acids: CASSPRGTQYF. Written as DNA, the CDR3 is TGTGCCAGCAGCCCCCGGGGGACCCAGTACTTC.

The gene calls are TRBV4-3 and TRBJ1-5, with D perhaps matching TRBD1 (6 bases). Germline V CDR1 and CDR2: LGHNA, YSLEER. The ends were cut back, 5 bases at V and 3 bases at J, with 14 bases in the middle. The length of the CDR3 is 15 residues. The CDR3 loop is CASSNLQGPNQPQHF. In nucleotides, the CDR3 is TGCGCCAGCAGCAACCTACAGGGTCCCAATCAGCCCCAGCATTTT.

The chain combines TRBV18 with TRBJ2-3; TRBD2 matches 14 bases. The CDR3 totals 16 residues. Germline CDR1 reads KGHSH; CDR2 reads LQKENI. Unmatched junction bases numbered 5, after V lost 6 bases and J lost 3 bases. The CDR3 loop reads CASSPGLAGVTDTQYF. The CDR3 DNA is TGTGCCAGCTCGCCGGGACTAGCGGGGGTAACAGATACGCAGTATTTT.

The chain joins TRBV5-1 to TRBJ2-7, with a possible D match to TRBD2 (5 bases). Trimming took off 0 bases at V and 1 base at J, with 11 bases between the two ends. In germline, CDR1 is SGHRS, CDR2 YFSETQ. CDR3 length equals 15 residues. As DNA, the CDR3 is TGCGCCAGCAGCTTGGGGCAGCCGGGGTCCTACGAGCAGTACTTC. This translates into CASSLGQPGSYEQYF.

This clone appeared a single time. J is TRBJ2-7 and V is TRBV6-1; 8 bases are shared with TRBD1. Germline V gene sequence: CDR1 MNHNS, CDR2 SASEGT. The ends lost 5 bases at V and 4 bases at J; junction bases unmatched: 7. The CDR3 consists of 14 residues. CDR3 in amino acids: CASSTMTGEYEQYF. CDR3 in DNA: TGTGCCAGCAGTACCATGACAGGGGAGTACGAGCAGTACTTC.

The chain has TRBV30 and TRBJ1-1, with no clear D. Germline assignment: CDR1 GTSNPN and CDR2 SVGIG (reference sequence). The V and J ends lost 8 bases and 0 bases respectively, with 10 bases between them. This CDR3 spans 12 amino acids. CDR3 loop: CASSLMNTEAFF. The CDR3 DNA follows: TGTGCCAGCTCCCTGATGAACACTGAAGCTTTCTTT.

The rearrangement uses TRBV5-1 and TRBJ2-5; tentative D call: TRBD1 (5 bases). Germline V CDR1 and CDR2: SGHRS, YFSETQ. CDR3 length equals 11 residues. Trimming shortened V by 6 bases and J by 3 bases, and 6 bases separated the two germline ends. This CDR3 reads CASKGEETQYF. In DNA, the CDR3 is TGCGCCAGCAAAGGGGAAGAGACCCAGTACTTC.

This clone was seen only a few times. V and J are TRBV5-1 and TRBJ2-7; 8 bases fit TRBD2. CDR3 length: 14 residues. V trimming: 5 bases; J trimming: 6 bases; junction bases outside the gene matches: 10. Per germline, CDR1 SGHRS and CDR2 YFSETQ. CDR3 loop: CASSSYAGGFEQYF. The CDR3, as DNA: TGCGCCAGCAGTAGCTATGCGGGGGGTTTCGAGCAGTACTTC. Full variable domain (remainder filled in from reference TRBV5-1 and TRBJ2-7): KAGVTQTPRYLIKTRGQQVTLSCSPISGHRSVSWYQQTPGQGLQFLFEYFSETQRNKGNFPGRFSGRQFSNSRSEMNVSTLELGDSALYLCASSSYAGGFEQYFGPGTRLTVT.

The chain links TRBV11-1 to TRBJ1-1, with D uncertain. Germline assignment: CDR1 SGHAT and CDR2 FQDESV (reference sequence). V was trimmed by 0 bases and J by 3 bases, leaving 17 bases between them. The CDR3 covers 17 residues. Written as DNA, the CDR3 is TGTGCCAGCAGCTTAGCCTCCCGGTGGGGAGCGGACACTGAAGCTTTCTTT. Encoded protein: CASSLASRWGADTEAFF.

J is TRBJ1-4 and V is TRBV18; 8 bases match TRBD1. Germline CDR1 is KGHSH and CDR2 is LQKENI. This CDR3 has 15 amino acids. J gave up 7 bases and V 2 bases, and 6 bases lay outside the gene matches. The chain's CDR3 is CASSPLGDRPEKLFF. Written as DNA, the CDR3 is TGTGCCAGCTCACCATTGGGGGACAGGCCTGAAAAACTGTTTTTT.

The rearrangement joins TRBV5-1 to TRBJ2-1; D is undetermined. Trimming cost V 1 base and J 9 bases, with 23 bases left between them. Germline V gene lookup returns CDR1 SGHRS and CDR2 YFSETQ. This CDR3 has 17 residues. The CDR3 DNA sequence: TGCGCCAGCAGCTTGTCCTCTGCCACCCTTCCACAATCTGAGCAGTTCTTC. Translation: CASSLSSATLPQSEQFF.

The rearrangement links TRBV16 to TRBJ1-1; 8 nucleotides agree with TRBD1. CDR1 and CDR2 (germline): KGHSY, FQNENV. J was trimmed by 5 bases and V by 1 base; bases with no gene match: 15. The CDR3 covers 18 residues. DNA for the CDR3: TGTGCCAGCAGCCAATTCGGGGGCAGGGGGCTGAGGTTTACTGAAGCTTTCTTT. It translates to CASSQFGGRGLRFTEAFF.

CDR3 residues: CAIGGRQGQETQYF. DNA for the CDR3: TGTGCCATCGGAGGCAGGCAGGGGCAAGAGACCCAGTACTTC. The genes are TRBV10-3 and TRBJ2-5, with D tentatively TRBD1 (6 bases). The germline V gene encodes CDR1 ENHRY and CDR2 SYGVKD. V dropped 8 bases and J dropped 2 bases, with 15 bases sitting between them. The CDR3 extends over 14 amino acids.

The J gene is TRBJ2-7, the V gene TRBV7-3; 7 nucleotides match TRBD1. Trimming cost V 5 bases and J 5 bases; bases outside gene matches: 6. The CDR3 is 13 amino acids. Germline lookup yields CDR1 SGHTA and CDR2 FQGTGA. Here the CDR3 reads CASSHLRGHEQYF. The CDR3 DNA reads TGTGCCAGCAGCCATTTAAGGGGGCACGAGCAGTACTTC. Filled out from reference TRBV7-3 and TRBJ2-7, the complete variable domain reads GAGVSQTPSNKVTEKGKYVELRCDPISGHTALYWYRQSLGQGPEFLIYFQGTGAADDSGLPNDRFFAVRPEGSVSTLKIQRTERGDSAVYLCASSHLRGHEQYFGPGTRLTVT.

This clone was observed a few times. The rearrangement joins TRBV9 to TRBJ2-2, with TRBD2 as a possible D gene (6 bases). CDR3 size: 14 residues. Germline-derived CDR1 and CDR2 are SGDLS and YYNGEE. Trimming stripped 4 bases from V and 6 bases from J, with 13 bases between. In DNA form, the CDR3 reads TGTGCCAGCAGCCGTGGGGGAGGATCCGGGGAGCTGTTTTTT. It is translated as CASSRGGGSGELFF. Based on the CDR3 plus reference TRBV9 and TRBJ2-2, the full variable domain is DSGVTQTPKHLITATGQRVTLRCSPRSGDLSVYWYQQSLDQGLQFLIQYYNGEERAKGNILERFSAQQFPDLHSELNLSSLELGDSALYFCASSRGGGSGELFFGEGSRLTVL.

This chain joins TRBV2 and TRBJ1-1, with D perhaps matching TRBD1 (5 bases). Germline CDR1 SNHLY, CDR2 FYNNEI. The CDR3 sequence is 12 residues long. The V end lost 5 bases, the J end lost 12 bases, and 16 bases lay between the germline ends. The CDR3 coding sequence is TGTGCCAGCAGTTCTCCGGGGGGTCGGTCTTTCTTT. It encodes CASSSPGGRSFF. Combining the CDR3 with reference TRBV2 and TRBJ1-1 gives the whole variable domain EPEVTQTPSHQVTQMGQEVILRCVPISNHLYFYWYRQILGQKVEFLVSFYNNEISEKSEIFDDQFSVERPDGSNFTLKIRSTKLEDSAMYFCASSSPGGRSFFGQGTRLTVV.

V gene TRBV4-1 combines with J gene TRBJ2-5; TRBD2 matches at 7 bases. V gave up 0 bases and J gave up 5 bases; unmatched junction bases: 6. Germline-derived CDR1 and CDR2 are MGHRA and YSYEKL. The CDR3 extends over 15 amino acids. CDR3 sequence: CASSQDWGSGETQYF. The DNA for the CDR3 is TGCGCCAGCAGCCAAGATTGGGGTAGCGGGGAGACCCAGTACTTC.